This T cell receptor beta chain came from a study of beta chain features in type 1 diabetes. Turning to the study itself: Cell yields, age and gender were similar between patients and healthy donors. Sorted cells numbering 107,917,701 were examined across all samples.

Whole-study results and caveats: TCRB CDR3s from Type 1 diabetes patients were moderately but significantly shorter in all four CD4+ subsets. VDJ junctions sequenced from type 1 diabetes patients showed fewer insertions and more deletions.

Germline V gene data show CDR1 as SGHRS and CDR2 as YFSETQ. The CDR3 length is 15 residues. Trimming removed 4 bases at V and 3 bases at J, with 14 bases between. Note on this clone: The antigen is undetermined.

The study reverse transcribed the entire isolated RNA, so it sequenced expressed TCRB transcripts. Sequencing used immunoSEQ multiplex PCR; TCRdb keeps in-frame clones, though not all of them. The sample records some 270,000 clones, roughly 13% being singletons. The sample taken for sequencing was naive CD4+ T cells from blood. The J gene is TRBJ2-1, the V gene TRBV5-1; D not resolved. This receptor was identified in a woman between 40 and 50 years old in good health. CDR3 sequence (DNA): TGCGCCAGCAGCCCACTACGCGTAGGCTACAATGAGCAGTTCTTC. It codes for CASSPLRVGYNEQFF.